This T cell receptor (beta chain) was sequenced in a study of tumor and adjacent non-tumor tissue in lung cancer (dated by TCRdb to between 2018 and 2020). About the study as a whole: The cohort included around eleven adenocarcinoma, a couple of squamous cell carcinoma and 1 small cell lung cancer patients. The study compared bulk TCRbeta repertoires from lung tumor tissue and matched distant non-tumor lung tissue of about 16 lung cancer patients. Among the approximately 15 patients, ages ranged from about 30 to 80 years, some 10 were men and 5 were women, and disease was TNM stage I to III. For each patient, one tumor sample and one normal lung sample were taken, giving under 35 paired specimens that underwent TCRbeta CDR3 sequencing. Sequencing generated a total of more than 95,000,000 productive TCRbeta reads, averaging approximately 3.8 million reads per sample.

Taken from the germline V gene, the CDR1 and CDR2 loops are MGHRA and YSYEKL. Including the terminal cysteine and phenylalanine, the CDR3 comprises 14 residues. CDR3 DNA is the only sequence kept; it has 42 bases, read in frame from the first base. The investigation overall reported the following: Peripheral blood was not sequenced, so blood TCRbeta repertoires were not examined in the lung cancer patients of the study. Tumor tissue showed significantly greater TCR diversity (inverse Simpson) than normal lung tissue (about 410 vs 180, P = 0.0075, Mann-Whitney U test). TCR diversity was significantly higher in younger patients, and greater tumor TCR diversity was associated with shorter overall survival and shorter disease-free survival. A significantly larger cumulative share of the repertoire was made up by the top 100 clones in normal lung than in tumor tissue. The sequencing platform is not named in the methods, and unique molecular identifiers are not mentioned. With only about 16 patients in the cohort, the authors noted that larger samples and more detailed clinical data are needed.

This clonotype was found once. No antigen is known for it. The junction departs from germline at one end; a sequencing error may be responsible. RNA was isolated from bulk unsorted tissue, and RNA quality was assessed with a NanoDrop ND-1000 and an Agilent 2100. Normal lung samples were distant non-tumor tissue taken more than 3 cm from the tumor edge. Donors were newly diagnosed lung cancer patients admitted for thoracic surgery in China between August and November 2014, without prior chemotherapy. Patients who had received previous radiotherapy or chemotherapy, or who had another concurrent cancer, were excluded from the study. Pieces of surgical tissue measuring about 1-2.1 cm3 were kept in RNAlater solution and stored at -80 degrees C until use. Libraries were constructed by multiplex PCR. The run used an Illumina HiSeq 2500. TCRbeta libraries were constructed through three rounds of nested PCR with primers (Table S4) according to protocols adapted from ARM-PCR. Before sequencing, PCR products of 200-500 bp were excised from the gel and purified with the QIAquick gel extraction kit. As for the original processing: Trimmomatic was used to clean the reads, FLASH merged the cleaned reads into complete CDR3 sequences, and MiTCR assigned the sequences to V(D)J germline segments. VDJtools was used to compute clonal diversity as the inverse Simpson's index. In-frame sequences lacking a premature stop codon were counted as productive reads. TCRdb reran the public reads through fastp at Q25 and MiXCR, keeping productive beta chains. Duplicate CDR3 protein sequences are folded into a single record with the most common DNA and genes. The V and J calls reflect TCRdb's pipeline rather than the authors' work. Present in this sample are about 44,000 distinct CDR3 sequences, roughly 62% of which were seen just once. Roughly 19% of the sample lies in the top ten.

This clonotype originated in a woman between 40 and 55 years old with non-small cell lung cancer. Specimen: distant non-tumor lung tissue. Here the chain combines TRBV4-1 and TRBJ1-2, with TRBD1 perhaps the D gene, on 5 matching bases. The base sequence is TGCGCCATCAGCCATGGGGGAGGTGGATATGGCTACACCTTC. Its translation reads: CAISHGGGGYGYTF.